Following are 6 T cell receptor beta chains from one sample sequenced in a study of blood T cell repertoires in COVID-19. Sequenced by immunoSEQ multiplex PCR; TCRdb stores in-frame clones only, minus some. This table has 110,000 or so clones, around 80% appearing once. Sequencing was carried out using peripheral blood. All receptors come from a woman of 80 years or more with active or convalescent COVID-19.

J is TRBJ1-3 and V is TRBV10-3; 9 bases are shared with TRBD1. V was clipped by 5 bases and J by 4 bases; unmatched bases: 6. The CDR3 totals 15 residues. The germline V gene encodes CDR1 ENHRY and CDR2 SYGVKD. The CDR3 DNA follows: TGTGCCATCAGTCCGGGACAGGGATCAGGAAACACCATATATTTT. Residues: CAISPGQGSGNTIYF.

The V call is TRBV5-6, the J call TRBJ2-1; D not resolved. With 3 bases removed from V and 3 bases from J, the gap between germline ends came to 16 bases. This CDR3 is 16 amino acids long. Germline lookup yields CDR1 SGHDT and CDR2 YYEEEE. The CDR3 loop reads CASSSSLAQFYNEQFF. Here the CDR3 DNA reads TGTGCCAGCAGCTCGAGTTTAGCTCAGTTCTACAATGAGCAGTTCTTC.

On this clone: The same CDR3 arises from other DNA sequences in this sample as well. The chain uses TRBV7-2 and TRBJ1-5; D not certain. This CDR3 has 13 amino acids. Trimming pared 1 base from V and 6 bases from J, leaving 7 bases between. Germline V gene lookup returns CDR1 SGHTA and CDR2 FQGNSA. In nucleotides, the CDR3 is TGTGCCAGCAGCTTAGATCTCGGTCAGCCCCAGCATTTT. This translates into CASSLDLGQPQHF.

In its sample, this clone was seen many times. The junction shows a germline mismatch at one end, possibly a read error. The chain recombines TRBV7-9 with TRBJ2-7, with 7 bases lining up with TRBD2. Germline CDR1 and CDR2: SEHNR and FQNEAQ (reference sequence). The CDR3 contains 10 residues. CDR3 sequence (DNA): TGTGCCAGCAGCACGAGCGGGATGCACTTC. This codes for CASSTSGMHF.

The V and J genes are TRBV9 and TRBJ1-4; D remains ambiguous. With 2 bases removed from V and 7 bases from J, the gap between germline ends came to 12 bases. The germline CDR1 and CDR2 sequences are SGDLS and YYNGEE. This CDR3 spans 14 amino acids. CDR3 nucleotides: TGTGCCAGCAGCGTTAGCCCAGTCGGTGAAAAACTGTTTTTT. Translating it yields CASSVSPVGEKLFF.

The chain couples TRBV19 to TRBJ2-7; 11 positions agree with TRBD1. Germline CDR1 reads LNHDA; CDR2 reads SQIVND (reference sequence). This CDR3 spans 15 amino acids. The ends lost 2 bases at V and 3 bases at J; junction bases unmatched: 3. For the CDR3, the DNA is TGTGCCAGTAGTATACGGGACAGGGGGGGCTACGAGCAGTACTTC. Translating it yields CASSIRDRGGYEQYF.